This is a list of T cell receptor beta chains from one sample in a study of cytomegalovirus exposure and HLA in healthy donors. The assay was immunoSEQ multiplex PCR, and TCRdb's table has in-frame clones only and misses some. The sample lists roughly 190,000 clones; roughly four fifths were seen once. The sample comprised PBMCs. The receptors were gathered from a woman aged 18-29 years in good health and CMV-seronegative. CDR3s include the opening cysteine and the closing phenylalanine or tryptophan. The order of the fields is V gene, J gene, D gene, CDR3 length, clone size, CDR3 DNA, CDR3 protein. A D gene is named only where the DNA matches it firmly. Clone sizes are given selectively: once, few, many, or a class where the clone is expanded.

V gene: TRBV5-1; J gene: TRBJ2-3; D gene: -; CDR3 length: 15; clone size: -; CDR3 DNA: TGCGCCAGCAGCTTGGGGGGGCTTAGCACAGATACGCAGTATTTT; CDR3 protein: CASSLGGLSTDTQYF
V gene: TRBV2; J gene: TRBJ1-4; D gene: TRBD1; CDR3 length: 12; clone size: once; CDR3 DNA: TGTGCCAGCAGGCAACAGGGGGAGAAACTGTTTTTT; CDR3 protein: CASRQQGEKLFF
V gene: TRBV4-2; J gene: TRBJ2-7; D gene: -; CDR3 length: 17; clone size: -; CDR3 DNA: TGTGCCAGCAGCCAAGCCGGATCCAGGGGGGCCGTCTACGAGCAGTACTTC; CDR3 protein: CASSQAGSRGAVYEQYF
V gene: TRBV9; J gene: TRBJ2-1; D gene: TRBD2; CDR3 length: 15; clone size: -; CDR3 DNA: TGTGCCAGCAGCGTTTCTAGCGGGGGGTTCAATGAGCAGTTCTTC; CDR3 protein: CASSVSSGGFNEQFF
V gene: TRBV28; J gene: TRBJ2-2; D gene: -; CDR3 length: 13; clone size: -; CDR3 DNA: TGTGCCAGCAGTTTACCGGGGGACCGGGAGCTGTTTTTT; CDR3 protein: CASSLPGDRELFF
V gene: TRBV6-5; J gene: TRBJ1-2; D gene: -; CDR3 length: 13; clone size: -; CDR3 DNA: TGTGCCAGCAGTTACCAGGGCAGCTATGGCTACACCTTC; CDR3 protein: CASSYQGSYGYTF
V gene: TRBV6-5; J gene: TRBJ2-2; D gene: -; CDR3 length: 12; clone size: -; CDR3 DNA: TGTGCCAGCGACAGTATCACCGGGGAGCTGTTTTTT; CDR3 protein: CASDSITGELFF
V gene: TRBV5-6; J gene: TRBJ2-1; D gene: TRBD2; CDR3 length: 14; clone size: -; CDR3 DNA: TGTGCCAGCAGCACCCCCGGACTAGCAAATGAGCAGTTCTTC; CDR3 protein: CASSTPGLANEQFF
V gene: TRBV6-4; J gene: TRBJ2-3; D gene: -; CDR3 length: 14; clone size: -; CDR3 DNA: TGTGCCAGCAGTGACACAGGAATGACAGATACGCAGTATTTT; CDR3 protein: CASSDTGMTDTQYF
V gene: TRBV10-3; J gene: TRBJ2-1; D gene: TRBD2; CDR3 length: 18; clone size: -; CDR3 DNA: TGTGCCATCAGCGACGTCCCGGGACTAGCGCGCGACTGGAATGAGCAGTTCTTC; CDR3 protein: CAISDVPGLARDWNEQFF
V gene: TRBV4-1; J gene: TRBJ2-1; D gene: -; CDR3 length: 15; clone size: -; CDR3 DNA: TGCGCCAGCAGATTATTTGCGGGGCTCGACAATGAGCAGTTCTTC; CDR3 protein: CASRLFAGLDNEQFF
V gene: TRBV30; J gene: TRBJ2-7; D gene: TRBD1; CDR3 length: 13; clone size: -; CDR3 DNA: TGTGCCTGGAGGGGACAGGAGCGCTACGAGCAGTACTTC; CDR3 protein: CAWRGQERYEQYF
V gene: TRBV6-1; J gene: TRBJ2-7; D gene: -; CDR3 length: 15; clone size: -; CDR3 DNA: TGTGCCAGCAGCTACACAGGGCAGGGCCCCTACGAGCAGTACTTC; CDR3 protein: CASSYTGQGPYEQYF
V gene: TRBV11-2; J gene: TRBJ2-5; D gene: -; CDR3 length: 14; clone size: -; CDR3 DNA: TGTGCCAGCAGCTCTGCAGGTTCCCCTGAGACCCAGTACTTC; CDR3 protein: CASSSAGSPETQYF
V gene: TRBV2; J gene: TRBJ1-2; D gene: -; CDR3 length: 14; clone size: -; CDR3 DNA: TGTGCCAGCAGTGGGCAGGGGTCGGGCTATGGCTACACCTTC; CDR3 protein: CASSGQGSGYGYTF
V gene: TRBV6-5; J gene: TRBJ2-1; D gene: TRBD2; CDR3 length: 16; clone size: -; CDR3 DNA: TGTGCCAGCAGTTACTCAGGGGCCGGACTAGCGGGAATTTTGTTCTTC; CDR3 protein: CASSYSGAGLAGILFF
V gene: TRBV7-9; J gene: TRBJ1-2; D gene: -; CDR3 length: 14; clone size: -; CDR3 DNA: TGTGCCAGCAGCGTTGGGCCTTGGGACTATGGCTACACCTTC; CDR3 protein: CASSVGPWDYGYTF
V gene: TRBV7-2; J gene: TRBJ2-3; D gene: TRBD2; CDR3 length: 13; clone size: once; CDR3 DNA: TGTGCCAGCCAGAGCGGGAGCGCAGATACGCAGTATTTT; CDR3 protein: CASQSGSADTQYF
V gene: TRBV5-4; J gene: TRBJ1-1; D gene: -; CDR3 length: 15; clone size: -; CDR3 DNA: TGTGCCAGCAGCTTGGCCGGGACACTAAACACTGAAGCTTTCTTT; CDR3 protein: CASSLAGTLNTEAFF
V gene: TRBV5-5; J gene: TRBJ2-7; D gene: -; CDR3 length: 13; clone size: few; CDR3 DNA: TGTGCCAGCAGCCCCCTCGGGGCCTACGAGCAGTACTTC; CDR3 protein: CASSPLGAYEQYF
V gene: TRBV5-5; J gene: TRBJ2-5; D gene: TRBD1; CDR3 length: 13; clone size: -; CDR3 DNA: TGTGCCAGCAGCCCGGGGACAGAAGAGACCCAGTACTTC; CDR3 protein: CASSPGTEETQYF
V gene: TRBV9; J gene: TRBJ1-1; D gene: -; CDR3 length: 13; clone size: -; CDR3 DNA: TGTGCCAGCAGCGTGCAAGACTCAACTGAAGCTTTCTTT; CDR3 protein: CASSVQDSTEAFF
V gene: TRBV4-1; J gene: TRBJ2-1; D gene: TRBD2; CDR3 length: 16; clone size: once; CDR3 DNA: TGCGCCAGCAGCCCAAGGACTAGCGGGATAGGGAATGAGCAGTTCTTC; CDR3 protein: CASSPRTSGIGNEQFF
V gene: TRBV6-5; J gene: TRBJ1-3; D gene: -; CDR3 length: 16; clone size: -; CDR3 DNA: TGTGCCAGCAGTTACTCGATTGGGAGCTCTGGAAACACCATATATTTT; CDR3 protein: CASSYSIGSSGNTIYF
V gene: TRBV30; J gene: TRBJ1-1; D gene: -; CDR3 length: 13; clone size: -; CDR3 DNA: TGTGCCTGGAGTATTGTGGGGGGCACTGAAGCTTTCTTT; CDR3 protein: CAWSIVGGTEAFF
V gene: TRBV9; J gene: TRBJ2-1; D gene: TRBD2; CDR3 length: 16; clone size: -; CDR3 DNA: TGTGCCAGCAGCACGAGCGGACTAGCGGGAGAGGATGAGCAGTTCTTC; CDR3 protein: CASSTSGLAGEDEQFF
V gene: TRBV10-2; J gene: TRBJ2-1; D gene: TRBD1; CDR3 length: 15; clone size: -; CDR3 DNA: TGCGCCAGCAGTGATGAGGGGGCCGTTTGGAATGAGCAGTTCTTC; CDR3 protein: CASSDEGAVWNEQFF
V gene: TRBV11-2; J gene: TRBJ2-2; D gene: -; CDR3 length: 15; clone size: -; CDR3 DNA: TGTGCCAGCAGCGATTTCTCGGTGAACACCGGGGAGCTGTTTTTT; CDR3 protein: CASSDFSVNTGELFF
V gene: TRBV6-5; J gene: TRBJ2-5; D gene: -; CDR3 length: 13; clone size: -; CDR3 DNA: TGTGCCAGCAGTTTAAGCGGCCCCGAGACCCAGTACTTC; CDR3 protein: CASSLSGPETQYF
V gene: TRBV19; J gene: TRBJ1-2; D gene: -; CDR3 length: 14; clone size: -; CDR3 DNA: TGTGCCAGTACCTCAGCGGACAGACCCTATGGCTACACCTTC; CDR3 protein: CASTSADRPYGYTF
V gene: TRBV16; J gene: TRBJ1-1; D gene: -; CDR3 length: 15; clone size: once; CDR3 DNA: TGTGCCAGCAGCCAAGAGGGACAAGGAAGCACTGAAGCTTTCTTT; CDR3 protein: CASSQEGQGSTEAFF
V gene: TRBV9; J gene: TRBJ1-2; D gene: -; CDR3 length: 15; clone size: -; CDR3 DNA: TGTGCCAGCAGCGTAGGGGGCCCGGGGGGAGGTGGCTACACCTTC; CDR3 protein: CASSVGGPGGGGYTF
V gene: TRBV7-8; J gene: TRBJ2-5; D gene: TRBD2; CDR3 length: 16; clone size: -; CDR3 DNA: TGTGCCAGCAGAGAACGAGCGGGAGGACTTCAAGAGACCCAGTACTTC; CDR3 protein: CASRERAGGLQETQYF
V gene: TRBV6-5; J gene: TRBJ2-7; D gene: TRBD2; CDR3 length: 13; clone size: -; CDR3 DNA: TGTGCCAGCAGTCTGGGACTAGTCTACGAGCAGTACTTC; CDR3 protein: CASSLGLVYEQYF
V gene: TRBV5-1; J gene: TRBJ2-3; D gene: -; CDR3 length: 13; clone size: few; CDR3 DNA: TGCGCCAGCAGTCGGGACAACACAGATACGCAGTATTTT; CDR3 protein: CASSRDNTDTQYF
V gene: TRBV5-1; J gene: TRBJ1-4; D gene: -; CDR3 length: 14; clone size: -; CDR3 DNA: TGCGCCAGCAGCTATGGCCCAGCTAATGAAAAACTGTTTTTT; CDR3 protein: CASSYGPANEKLFF
V gene: TRBV2; J gene: TRBJ2-1; D gene: -; CDR3 length: 16; clone size: -; CDR3 DNA: TGTGCCAGCAGTAAGAATGGTGGGAGCTCCTACAATGAGCAGTTCTTC; CDR3 protein: CASSKNGGSSYNEQFF